These 11 T cell receptor beta chains were sequenced from one sample in a study of blood T cell repertoires in COVID-19. Libraries were prepared by immunoSEQ multiplex PCR; TCRdb keeps only in-frame clonotypes and omits some of them. Here the sample spans roughly 390,000 clones, roughly 85% being singletons. The specimen sequenced was peripheral blood. These receptor sequences come from a woman between 18 and 29 years old with acute or convalescent COVID-19.

The chain has TRBV5-1 and TRBJ1-1, with 8 bases lining up with TRBD1. The J segment lost 11 bases and the V segment lost 0 bases, leaving 12 bases of the junction unmatched. Germline V CDR1 and CDR2: SGHRS, YFSETQ. This CDR3 region has 15 residues. The CDR3 bases are TGCGCCAGCAGCTTGGTCGCAGGGGGCCTACCCGAGGCTTTCTTT. The encoded protein is CASSLVAGGLPEAFF.

The chain uses TRBV7-9 and TRBJ2-3; 8 positions match TRBD2. Germline V gene data show CDR1 as SEHNR and CDR2 as FQNEAQ (reference sequence). V shed 5 bases, J shed 4 bases, and the junction held 8 bases outside the gene matches. The CDR3 has 15 residues. This chain's CDR3 is CASSPREGRPDTQYF. The CDR3 nucleotides are TGTGCCAGCAGCCCCCGGGAGGGGAGGCCAGATACGCAGTATTTT.

V and J are TRBV11-2 and TRBJ1-2, with 7 bases aligning to TRBD1. Per the germline V gene, CDR1 is SGHAT and CDR2 is FQNNGV. The CDR3 is made up of 15 amino acids. Trimming at V came to 5 bases and at J to 2 bases, leaving 8 bases not matched to a gene. CDR3 protein: CASSVKGRGNYGYTF. The CDR3, as DNA: TGTGCCAGCAGCGTAAAAGGCAGGGGGAACTATGGCTACACCTTC.

The gene calls are TRBV16 and TRBJ1-5; no clear D gene. Trimming took off 3 bases at V and 4 bases at J, with 4 bases between the two ends. This CDR3 is built from 12 residues. Germline V gives CDR1 KGHSY, CDR2 FQNENV. CDR3 loop: CASSQRNQPQHF. The CDR3 DNA follows: TGTGCCAGCAGCCAGAGAAATCAGCCCCAGCATTTT.

The chain employs TRBV28 and TRBJ1-1, with D perhaps TRBD1 (5 bases). Trimming shortened V by 8 bases and J by 8 bases, and 18 bases separated the two germline ends. CDR3 length: 13 amino acids. The V gene's germline CDR1 is MDHEN and CDR2 SYDVKM. The CDR3: CASRRGISFEAFF. The CDR3 DNA follows: TGTGCCAGCCGCCGGGGGATTTCTTTCGAAGCTTTCTTT. The variable domain in full, completed from reference TRBV28 and TRBJ1-1, reads DVKVTQSSRYLVKRTGEKVFLECVQDMDHENMFWYRQDPGLGLRLIYFSYDVKMKEKGDIPEGYSVSREKKERFSLILESASTNQTSMYLCASRRGISFEAFFGQGTRLTVV.

This clone was detected only a few times. This chain connects TRBV27 to TRBJ2-7; 13 nucleotides agree with TRBD2. The trim removed 2 bases at V and 4 bases at J, leaving 8 bases unmatched. This CDR3 region has 17 residues. CDR1 and CDR2 (germline): MNHEY, SMNVEV (reference sequence). Here the CDR3 DNA reads TGTGCCAGCAGTTTAGTGGCTCGGACTAGCGGGAGTTACGAGCAGTACTTC. It codes for CASSLVARTSGSYEQYF.

The V call is TRBV6-5, the J call TRBJ1-1; 8 bases fit TRBD1. The CDR3 has 14 amino acids. Germline V gene lookup returns CDR1 MNHEY and CDR2 SVGAGI. With V trimmed by 7 bases and J by 5 bases, 9 bases remained unmatched. The CDR3 DNA follows: TGTGCCAGCACCTATGACAGGGGAGGGACTGAAGCTTTCTTT. It specifies CASTYDRGGTEAFF.

This rearrangement joins TRBV12-3 or TRBV12-4 to TRBJ2-1; no clear D gene. V lost 0 bases to trimming and J lost 6 bases, with 3 bases between them. The CDR3 contains 12 residues. CDR3 in amino acids: CASSLAFNEQFF. The CDR3, as DNA: TGTGCCAGCAGTTTAGCCTTCAATGAGCAGTTCTTC.

The chain couples TRBV2 to TRBJ1-2, with no clear D. V lost 8 bases and J lost 1, with 11 bases in between. The CDR3 has 13 amino acids. CDR1 is SNHLY, CDR2 FYNNEI, per germline. CDR3 residues: CASAKTSNYGYTF. The CDR3 DNA reads TGTGCCAGCGCAAAAACAAGTAACTATGGCTACACCTTC.

The genes are TRBV9 and TRBJ2-2; 11 positions agree with TRBD2. The CDR3 runs to 16 residues. V shed 0 bases and J 6 bases; nucleotides not matched to a gene: 4. CDR1 is SGDLS, CDR2 YYNGEE, per germline. The CDR3 sequence is CASSVGLAGLAGELFF. CDR3 in DNA: TGTGCCAGCAGCGTAGGACTAGCGGGGTTGGCCGGGGAGCTGTTTTTT.

The chain uses TRBV6-5 and TRBJ2-1, with D maybe TRBD2 (6 bases). Trimming removed 4 bases from V and 1 base from J, with 11 bases in between. This CDR3 region has 15 residues. From germline, CDR1 is MNHEY and CDR2 SVGAGI. The DNA of the CDR3 is TGTGCCAGCAGTTCTTTGCGGGAATCCTACAATGAGCAGTTCTTC. This translates into CASSSLRESYNEQFF.